This paragraph reports one TCR beta chain. The antigen is undetermined. This entry belongs to a study of cytomegalovirus exposure and HLA in healthy donors. General observations from the study: The HLA-A and HLA-B alleles of most subjects were reportedly predicted accurately from TCR beta sequences.

The PCR made use of 60 Vbeta and 13 Jbeta primers. Generated by immunoSEQ multiplex PCR, the TCRdb table keeps only in-frame clones and is missing some. This sample has around 120,000 clones, with around 80% found just once. The sequence came from a young man in good health and CMV-seronegative. Sample: PBMCs.

CDR3 bases: TGTGCCAGCAGTGACCCGGACAGAATCTACGAGCAGTACTTC. The encoded protein is CASSDPDRIYEQYF. The chain recombines TRBV2 with TRBJ2-7; D perhaps matches TRBD1 (6 bases). This CDR3 region has 14 residues. V was clipped by 3 bases and J by 3 bases, with 12 bases between them. Germline CDR1 SNHLY, CDR2 FYNNEI.